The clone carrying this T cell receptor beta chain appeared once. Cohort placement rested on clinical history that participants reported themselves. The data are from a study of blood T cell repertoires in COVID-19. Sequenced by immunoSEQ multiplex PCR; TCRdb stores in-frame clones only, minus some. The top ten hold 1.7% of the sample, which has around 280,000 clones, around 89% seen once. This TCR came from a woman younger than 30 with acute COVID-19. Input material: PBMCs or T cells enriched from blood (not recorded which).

The CDR3 bases are TGTGCCAGCAGTACCGGGACTAGCGGGAGCTCTGGGGCCAACGTCCTGACTTTC. Residues: CASSTGTSGSSGANVLTF. The chain couples TRBV6-4 to TRBJ2-6, with 14 bases lining up with TRBD2. The junction had 3 bases not matched to a gene; V was cut back by 5 bases and J by 0 bases. Per the germline V gene, CDR1 is MRHNA and CDR2 is SNTAGT. This CDR3 is built from 18 residues.